This TCR beta chain was documented in a study of CD8+CD57+ T cells in acquired aplastic anemia. The template for TCR beta VDJ and CDR3 sequence profiling was genomic DNA. TCRdb reprocessed the reads via MiXCR and lists one record per CDR3 protein. The profile shows some 240,000 distinct CDR3 sequences, 30% to 35% of them singletons. The CDR3 extends over 11 amino acids. In germline, CDR1 is MNHNS, CDR2 SASEGT. Trimming shortened V by 7 bases and J by 7 bases, and 10 bases separated the two germline ends. This receptor was identified in a human donor in good health, serving as a control. Sequenced sample: sorted CD4+, CD8+, or CD8+CD57+ T cells (not recorded which) from PBMCs. The V and J genes are TRBV6-1 and TRBJ1-2; tentatively, D is TRBD1 (5 bases). The CDR3 region has the DNA TGTGCCAGCACGGGGGAGGGTGGCTACACCTTC. Its protein is CASTGEGGYTF.